This TCR beta chain was documented in a study of T cell changes during pregnancy in multiple sclerosis. The protocol was immunoSEQ multiplex PCR, while the TCRdb copy is restricted to in-frame clones and leaves out a portion. The sample lists about 38,000 clones; about 92% were seen once. To note about this clone: The sample carries other DNA sequences with the same CDR3.

CDR3 length: 15 residues. The V gene end was trimmed by 3 bases and the J gene end by 6 bases; junction bases not matched to a gene: 7. Germline V gene data show CDR1 as MGHDK and CDR2 as SYGVNS. The receptor was derived from a female donor with multiple sclerosis, enrolled in a pregnancy study. Specimen: CD8+ T cells from peripheral blood mononuclear cells, collected in the third trimester of pregnancy. This chain connects TRBV25-1 to TRBJ2-3, with 9 bases aligning to TRBD1. This CDR3 reads CASSERTGVTDTQYF. The CDR3 nucleotides read TGTGCCAGCAGTGAGAGGACAGGGGTCACGGATACGCAGTATTTT.